A single sample is the source of the 2 T cell receptor beta chains below, sequenced in a study of shared clonotypes between healthy human individuals. Profiling relied on immunoSEQ multiplex PCR, and the TCRdb table lists in-frame clones only, not all of them. The table records approximately 2,300,000 clones, roughly 90% of them present only once. Sequences were obtained from naive CD4+ T cells from PBMCs. Subset reported: CD45RA+ positively selected. These receptors came from a man aged 18 to 30 in good health. Some clones in this sample may be carry-over from other donors' samples.

The chain employs TRBV30 and TRBJ2-1; possibly TRBD2 for D (5 bases). The CDR3 spans 14 residues. The germline CDR1 and CDR2 sequences are GTSNPN and SVGIG (reference sequence). Trimming removed 5 bases from V and 2 bases from J, with 13 bases in between. In DNA, the CDR3 is TGTGCCTGGCAGGCAGCGGTCCCCTACAATGAGCAGTTCTTC. This translates into CAWQAAVPYNEQFF.

The V gene is TRBV5-5, the J gene TRBJ2-5; unclear D gene. The CDR3 covers 14 residues. Germline V gives CDR1 SGHKS, CDR2 YYEKEE (reference sequence). V dropped 6 bases and J dropped 5 bases, with 17 bases sitting between them. CDR3 loop: CASTPRPESETQYF. The CDR3 DNA sequence: TGTGCCAGCACCCCCCGCCCGGAAAGCGAGACCCAGTACTTC.